This TCR beta chain appears in the sequencing data of a study of human T cells and chemical hapten exposure. In the study overall: DPC at 0.01% went onto the upper back in patch tests, read at 6 days.

With V trimmed by 1 base and J by 3 bases, 10 bases remained unmatched. Germline V CDR1 and CDR2: KGHDR, SFDVKD. The CDR3 totals 18 residues. TCRdb reprocessed the RACE reads with MiXCR, giving one entry per CDR3 protein. The sample has about 120,000 distinct CDR3 sequences, roughly 15% seen once. Whole-study results and caveats: It was expanded TCRs that formed significantly more large CDR3 similarity clusters than controls did. TCRs whose frequency exceeded 1 in 1000 remained the same following DPC sensitization.

Time point given: patch test 1, 2 weeks after DPC sensitization. Treatment of the sample: therapeutic diphenylcyclopropenone sensitization with weekly scalp DPC. This clonotype came up many times. Its antigen is unidentified. The sequence was obtained from a man between 18 and 35 years old with alopecia areata. Some clones in this sample may be carry-over from other donors' samples. The sample was whole blood, taken in connection with sensitization to the hapten diphenylcyclopropenone (DPC). The chain is built from TRBV24-1 and TRBJ2-1; 8 nucleotides agree with TRBD1. The CDR3: CATSDLRDQGANYNEQFF. The CDR3 nucleotides read TGTGCCACCAGTGATTTAAGGGACCAGGGGGCTAACTACAATGAGCAGTTCTTC.